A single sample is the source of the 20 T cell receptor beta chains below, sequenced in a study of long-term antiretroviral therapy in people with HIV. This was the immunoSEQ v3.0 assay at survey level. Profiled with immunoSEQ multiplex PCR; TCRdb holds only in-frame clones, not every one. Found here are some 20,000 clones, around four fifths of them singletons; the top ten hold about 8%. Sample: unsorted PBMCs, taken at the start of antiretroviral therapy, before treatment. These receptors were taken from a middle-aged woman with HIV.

CDR3: CASSNYGEGNTEAFF. The CDR3 DNA reads as TGTGCCAGCAGCAATTACGGGGAGGGGAACACTGAAGCTTTCTTT. V and J are TRBV7-2 and TRBJ1-1; D is ambiguous. Germline CDR1 SGHTA, CDR2 FQGNSA. The CDR3 is made up of 15 amino acids. Trimming took 5 bases from V and 1 from J, leaving 14 bases between them.

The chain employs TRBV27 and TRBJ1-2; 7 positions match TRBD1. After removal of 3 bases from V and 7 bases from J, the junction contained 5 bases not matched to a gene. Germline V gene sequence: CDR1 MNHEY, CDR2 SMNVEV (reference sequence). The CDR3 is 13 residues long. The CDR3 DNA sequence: TGTGCCAGCAGTTTTAACACAGGGGCTGGCTACACCTTC. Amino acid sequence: CASSFNTGAGYTF.

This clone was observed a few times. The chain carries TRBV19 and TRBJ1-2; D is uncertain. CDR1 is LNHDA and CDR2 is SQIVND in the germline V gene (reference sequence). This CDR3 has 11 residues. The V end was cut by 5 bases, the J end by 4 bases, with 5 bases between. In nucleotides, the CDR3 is TGTGCCAGTAGTGCGTCCTATGGCTACACCTTC. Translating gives CASSASYGYTF.

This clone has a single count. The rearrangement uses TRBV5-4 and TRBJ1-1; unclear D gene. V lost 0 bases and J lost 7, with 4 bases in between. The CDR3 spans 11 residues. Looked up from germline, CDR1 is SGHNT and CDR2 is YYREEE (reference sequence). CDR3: CASSLVGEAFF. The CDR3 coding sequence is TGTGCCAGCAGCTTGGTTGGTGAAGCTTTCTTT. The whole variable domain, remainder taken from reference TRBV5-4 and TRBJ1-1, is ETGVTQSPTHLIKTRGQQVTLRCSSQSGHNTVSWYQQALGQGPQFIFQYYREEENGRGNFPPRFSGLQFPNYSSELNVNALELDDSALYLCASSLVGEAFFGQGTRLTVV.

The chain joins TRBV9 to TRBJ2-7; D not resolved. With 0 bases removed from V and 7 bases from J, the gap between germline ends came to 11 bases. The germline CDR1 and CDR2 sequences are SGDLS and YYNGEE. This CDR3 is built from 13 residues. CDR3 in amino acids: CASSVDGRGEQYF. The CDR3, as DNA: TGTGCCAGCAGCGTAGATGGCCGTGGGGAGCAGTACTTC. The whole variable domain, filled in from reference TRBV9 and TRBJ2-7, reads DSGVTQTPKHLITATGQRVTLRCSPRSGDLSVYWYQQSLDQGLQFLIQYYNGEERAKGNILERFSAQQFPDLHSELNLSSLELGDSALYFCASSVDGRGEQYFGPGTRLTVT.

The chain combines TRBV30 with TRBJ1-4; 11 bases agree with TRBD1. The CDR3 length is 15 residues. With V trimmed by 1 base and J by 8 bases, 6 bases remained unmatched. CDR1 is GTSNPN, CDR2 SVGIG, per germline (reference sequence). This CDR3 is CAWSEGTGGDEKLFF. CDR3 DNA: TGTGCCTGGAGTGAAGGGACAGGGGGGGACGAAAAACTGTTTTTT.

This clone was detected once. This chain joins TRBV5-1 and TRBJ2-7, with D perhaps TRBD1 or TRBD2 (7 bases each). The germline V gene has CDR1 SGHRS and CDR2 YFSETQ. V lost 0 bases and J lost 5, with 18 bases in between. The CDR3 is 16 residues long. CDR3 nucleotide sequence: TGCGCCAGCAGCTTGGAGGGCAGGGGGGGGGTTGACGAGCAGTACTTC. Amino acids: CASSLEGRGGVDEQYF.

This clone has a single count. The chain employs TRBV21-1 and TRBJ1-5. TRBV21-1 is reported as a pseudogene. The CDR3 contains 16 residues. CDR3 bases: TGTGCCAGCAGCACGGGGGACAATGGGCGGGAACAGCCCCAGCATTTT. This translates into CASSTGDNGREQPQHF.

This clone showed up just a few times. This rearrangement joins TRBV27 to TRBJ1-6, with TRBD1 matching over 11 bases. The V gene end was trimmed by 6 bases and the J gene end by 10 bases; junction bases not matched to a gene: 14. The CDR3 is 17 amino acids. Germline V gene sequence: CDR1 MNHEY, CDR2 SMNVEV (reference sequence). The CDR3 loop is CASRIDSGQGDRSPLHF. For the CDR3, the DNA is TGTGCCAGCAGAATCGATTCGGGACAGGGGGATCGGTCACCCCTCCACTTT.

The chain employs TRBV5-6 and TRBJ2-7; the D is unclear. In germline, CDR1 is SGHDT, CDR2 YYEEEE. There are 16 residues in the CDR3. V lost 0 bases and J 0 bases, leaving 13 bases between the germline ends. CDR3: CASSLDWTVSSYEQYF. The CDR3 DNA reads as TGTGCCAGCAGCTTGGATTGGACGGTGAGCTCCTACGAGCAGTACTTC.

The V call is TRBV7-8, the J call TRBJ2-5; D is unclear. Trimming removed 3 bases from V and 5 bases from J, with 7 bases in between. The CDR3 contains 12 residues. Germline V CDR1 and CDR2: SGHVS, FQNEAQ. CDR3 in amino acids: CASSFARETQYF. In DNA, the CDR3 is TGTGCCAGCAGCTTCGCCCGGGAGACCCAGTACTTC.

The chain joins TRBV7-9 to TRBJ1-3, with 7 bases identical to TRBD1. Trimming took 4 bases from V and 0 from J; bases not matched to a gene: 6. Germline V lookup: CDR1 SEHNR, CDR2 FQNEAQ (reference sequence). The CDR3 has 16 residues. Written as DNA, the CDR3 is TGTGCCAGCAGCTCCTTCGACAGGGACTCTGGAAACACCATATATTTT. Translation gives CASSSFDRDSGNTIYF. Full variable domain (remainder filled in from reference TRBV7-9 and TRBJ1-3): DTGVSQNPRHKITKRGQNVTFRCDPISEHNRLYWYRQTLGQGPEFLTYFQNEAQLEKSRLLSDRFSAERPKGSFSTLEIQRTEQGDSAMYLCASSSFDRDSGNTIYFGEGSWLTVV.

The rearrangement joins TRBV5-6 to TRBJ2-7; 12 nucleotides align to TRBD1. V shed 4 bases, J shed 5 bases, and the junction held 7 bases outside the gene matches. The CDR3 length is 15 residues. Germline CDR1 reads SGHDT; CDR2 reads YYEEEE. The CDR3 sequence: CASSQDGTGGHEQYF. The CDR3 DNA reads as TGTGCCAGCAGCCAGGACGGGACAGGGGGCCACGAGCAGTACTTC. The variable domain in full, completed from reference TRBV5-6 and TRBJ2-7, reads DAGVTQSPTHLIKTRGQQVTLRCSPKSGHDTVSWYQQALGQGPQFIFQYYEEEERQRGNFPDRFSGHQFPNYSSELNVNALLLGDSALYLCASSQDGTGGHEQYFGPGTRLTVT.

CDR3 amino acids: CAWRQTGTNYGYTF. In DNA, the CDR3 is TGTGCCTGGAGGCAGACAGGGACTAACTATGGCTACACCTTC. The chain has TRBV30 and TRBJ1-2; 7 bases align to TRBD1. The CDR3 covers 14 residues. Germline CDR1 is GTSNPN and CDR2 is SVGIG (reference sequence). The J segment lost 0 bases and the V segment lost 3 bases, leaving 4 bases of the junction unmatched.

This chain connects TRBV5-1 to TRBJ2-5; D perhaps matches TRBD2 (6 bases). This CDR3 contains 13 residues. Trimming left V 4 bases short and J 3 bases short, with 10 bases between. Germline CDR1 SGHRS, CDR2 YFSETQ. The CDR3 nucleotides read TGCGCCAGCAGCCCTAGCGAGGAAGAGACCCAGTACTTC. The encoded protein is CASSPSEEETQYF.

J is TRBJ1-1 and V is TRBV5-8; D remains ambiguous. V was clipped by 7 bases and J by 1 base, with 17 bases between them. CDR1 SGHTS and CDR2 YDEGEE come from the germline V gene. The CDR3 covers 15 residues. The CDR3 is CASLPPGRQNTEAFF. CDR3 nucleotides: TGTGCCAGCCTCCCCCCGGGCAGACAGAACACTGAAGCTTTCTTT.

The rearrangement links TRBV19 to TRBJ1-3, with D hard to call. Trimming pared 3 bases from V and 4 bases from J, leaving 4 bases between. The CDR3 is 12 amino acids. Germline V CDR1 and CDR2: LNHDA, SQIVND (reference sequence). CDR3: CASSIIGNTIYF. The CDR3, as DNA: TGTGCCAGTAGTATCATCGGAAACACCATATATTTT.

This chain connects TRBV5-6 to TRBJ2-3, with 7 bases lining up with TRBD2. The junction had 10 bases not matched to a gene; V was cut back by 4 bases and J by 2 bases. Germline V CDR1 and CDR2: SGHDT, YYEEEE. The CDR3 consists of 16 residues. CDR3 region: CASSPPTRGDTDTQYF. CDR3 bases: TGTGCCAGCAGCCCGCCTACCCGGGGGGACACAGATACGCAGTATTTT.

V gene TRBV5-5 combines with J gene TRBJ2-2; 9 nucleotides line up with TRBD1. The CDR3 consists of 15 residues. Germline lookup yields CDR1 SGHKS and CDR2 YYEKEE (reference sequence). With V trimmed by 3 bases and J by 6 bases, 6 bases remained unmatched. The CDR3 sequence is CASSSGTGSAGELFF. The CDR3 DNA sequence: TGTGCCAGCAGCTCCGGGACAGGGAGTGCCGGGGAGCTGTTTTTT.

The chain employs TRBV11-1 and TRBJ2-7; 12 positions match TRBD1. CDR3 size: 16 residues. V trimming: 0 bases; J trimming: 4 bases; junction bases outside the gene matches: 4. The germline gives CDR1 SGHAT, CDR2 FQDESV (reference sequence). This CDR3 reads CASSLAGTGGAYEQYF. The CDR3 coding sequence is TGTGCCAGCAGCTTAGCCGGGACAGGGGGCGCGTACGAGCAGTACTTC.